The entry below gives a single T cell receptor beta chain sequence along with its context. Antigen specificity is unknown. With V trimmed by 3 bases and J by 6 bases, 7 bases remained unmatched. Per the germline V gene, CDR1 is KGHSH and CDR2 is LQKENI. The CDR3 length is 15 residues. This sample stems from a study of cytomegalovirus exposure and HLA in healthy donors. Study-level points and caveats: Reportedly, diagnosis of cytomegalovirus status by the classifier showed high specificity and sensitivity. The only immune exposure information that was available was CMV serostatus.

13 Jbeta primers and 60 Vbeta primers were used for the PCR. This table comes from immunoSEQ multiplex PCR, and its TCRdb copy is limited to in-frame clones, with some not included. The top ten hold 4% of the sample, which has roughly 130,000 clones, about 80% seen once. The TCR was taken from a middle-aged woman in good health and CMV-seronegative. V and J are TRBV18 and TRBJ1-5, with 8 nucleotides matching TRBD1. The sample comprised PBMCs. Here the CDR3 reads CASSPGQGTGQPQHF. CDR3 DNA: TGTGCCAGCTCACCCGGACAGGGAACCGGTCAGCCCCAGCATTTT.